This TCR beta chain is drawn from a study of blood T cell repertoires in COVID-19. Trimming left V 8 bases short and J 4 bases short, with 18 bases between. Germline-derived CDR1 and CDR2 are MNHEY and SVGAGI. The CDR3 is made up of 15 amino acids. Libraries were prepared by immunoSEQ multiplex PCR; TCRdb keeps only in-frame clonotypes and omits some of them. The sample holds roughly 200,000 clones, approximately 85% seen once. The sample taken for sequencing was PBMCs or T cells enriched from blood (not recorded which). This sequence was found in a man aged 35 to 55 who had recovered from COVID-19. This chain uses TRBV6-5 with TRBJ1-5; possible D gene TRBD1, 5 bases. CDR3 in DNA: TGTGCCAGCGGGGATGTGGACAAGATAAATCAGCCCCAGCATTTT. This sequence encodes CASGDVDKINQPQHF.